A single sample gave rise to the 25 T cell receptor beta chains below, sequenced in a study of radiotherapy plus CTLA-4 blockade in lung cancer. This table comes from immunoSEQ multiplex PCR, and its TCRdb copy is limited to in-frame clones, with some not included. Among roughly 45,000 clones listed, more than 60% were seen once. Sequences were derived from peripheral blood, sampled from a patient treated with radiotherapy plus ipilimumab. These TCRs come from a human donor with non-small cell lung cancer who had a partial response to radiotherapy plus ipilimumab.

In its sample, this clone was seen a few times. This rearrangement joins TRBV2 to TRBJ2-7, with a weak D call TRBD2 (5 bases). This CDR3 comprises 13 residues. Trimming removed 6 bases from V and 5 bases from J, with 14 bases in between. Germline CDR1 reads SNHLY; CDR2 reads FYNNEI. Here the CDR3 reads CASRFGMGNEQYF. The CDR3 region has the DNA TGTGCCAGCAGGTTCGGGATGGGGAACGAGCAGTACTTC.

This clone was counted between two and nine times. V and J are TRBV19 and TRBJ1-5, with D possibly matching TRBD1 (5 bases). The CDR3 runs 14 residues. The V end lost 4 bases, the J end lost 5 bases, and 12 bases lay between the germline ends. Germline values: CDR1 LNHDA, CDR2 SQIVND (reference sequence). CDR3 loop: CASSNAPRDQPQHF. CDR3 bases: TGTGCCAGTAGTAACGCCCCCAGGGATCAGCCCCAGCATTTT.

As DNA, the CDR3 is TGCAGCGTTGATCGGCGGGCACTCCAAGAGACCCAGTACTTC. It codes for CSVDRRALQETQYF. The chain employs TRBV29-1 and TRBJ2-5; possible D gene TRBD2, 5 bases. The CDR3 loop spans 14 amino acids. Trimming cost V 3 bases and J 1 base, with 12 bases left between them. CDR1 and CDR2 from the germline V gene are SQVTM and ANQGSEA.

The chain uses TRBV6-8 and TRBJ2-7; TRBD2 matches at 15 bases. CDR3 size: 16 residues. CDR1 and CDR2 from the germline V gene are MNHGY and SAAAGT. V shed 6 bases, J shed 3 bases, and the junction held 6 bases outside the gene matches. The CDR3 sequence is CASRVPGLAGGYEQYF. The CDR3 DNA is TGTGCCAGCAGGGTACCGGGACTAGCGGGAGGCTACGAGCAGTACTTC.

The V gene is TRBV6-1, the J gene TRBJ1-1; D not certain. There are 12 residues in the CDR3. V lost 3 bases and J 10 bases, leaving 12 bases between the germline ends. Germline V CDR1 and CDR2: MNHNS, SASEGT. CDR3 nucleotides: TGTGCCAGCAGTGATAATGGGCCCTCAGCTTTCTTT. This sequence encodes CASSDNGPSAFF.

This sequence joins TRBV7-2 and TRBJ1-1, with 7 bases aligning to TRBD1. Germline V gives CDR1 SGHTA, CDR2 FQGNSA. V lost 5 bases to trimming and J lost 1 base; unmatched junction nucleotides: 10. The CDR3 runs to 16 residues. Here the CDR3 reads CASSPHDRAWNTEAFF. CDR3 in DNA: TGTGCCAGCAGCCCGCATGACAGGGCCTGGAACACTGAAGCTTTCTTT. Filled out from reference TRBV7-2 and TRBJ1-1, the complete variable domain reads GAGVSQSPSNKVTEKGKDVELRCDPISGHTALYWYRQSLGQGLEFLIYFQGNSAPDKSGLPSDRFSAERTGGSVSTLTIQRTQQEDSAVYLCASSPHDRAWNTEAFFGQGTRLTVV.

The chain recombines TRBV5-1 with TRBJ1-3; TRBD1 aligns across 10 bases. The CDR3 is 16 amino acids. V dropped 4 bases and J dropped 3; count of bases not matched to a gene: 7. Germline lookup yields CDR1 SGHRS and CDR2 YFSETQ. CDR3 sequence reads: CASSLSGTGDGNTIYF. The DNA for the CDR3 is TGCGCCAGCAGCCTGTCCGGGACAGGGGATGGAAACACCATATATTTT.

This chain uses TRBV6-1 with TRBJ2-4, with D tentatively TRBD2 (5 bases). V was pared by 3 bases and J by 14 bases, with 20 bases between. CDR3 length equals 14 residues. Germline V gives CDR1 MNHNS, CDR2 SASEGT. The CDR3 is CASSESAGPKLEYF. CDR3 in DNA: TGTGCCAGCAGTGAGTCGGCGGGCCCAAAGCTAGAGTACTTC.

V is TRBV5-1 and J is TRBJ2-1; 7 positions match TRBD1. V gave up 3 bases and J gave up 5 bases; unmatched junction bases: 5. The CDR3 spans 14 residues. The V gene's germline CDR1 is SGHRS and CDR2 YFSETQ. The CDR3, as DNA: TGCGCCAGCAGCTCCACGGGACAGCACAATGAGCAGTTCTTC. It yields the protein CASSSTGQHNEQFF.

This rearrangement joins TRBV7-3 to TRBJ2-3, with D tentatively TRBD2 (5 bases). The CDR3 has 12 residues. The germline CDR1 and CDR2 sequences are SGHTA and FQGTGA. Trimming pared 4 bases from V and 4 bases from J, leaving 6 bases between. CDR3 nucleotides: TGTGCCAGCAGCTCCGGGGCAGATACGCAGTATTTT. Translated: CASSSGADTQYF.

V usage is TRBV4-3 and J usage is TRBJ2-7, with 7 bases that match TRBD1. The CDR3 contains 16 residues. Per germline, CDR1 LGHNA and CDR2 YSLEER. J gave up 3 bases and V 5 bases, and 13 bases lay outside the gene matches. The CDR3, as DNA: TGCGCCAGCAGCTTAATACGGGACAGCGTGAGCTACGAGCAGTACTTC. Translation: CASSLIRDSVSYEQYF.

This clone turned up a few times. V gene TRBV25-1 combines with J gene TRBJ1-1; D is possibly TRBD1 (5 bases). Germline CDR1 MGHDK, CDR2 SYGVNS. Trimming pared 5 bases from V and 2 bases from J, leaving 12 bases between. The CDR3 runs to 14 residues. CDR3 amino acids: CASSFRASNTEAFF. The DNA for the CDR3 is TGTGCCAGCAGTTTCAGGGCTTCAAACACTGAAGCTTTCTTT.

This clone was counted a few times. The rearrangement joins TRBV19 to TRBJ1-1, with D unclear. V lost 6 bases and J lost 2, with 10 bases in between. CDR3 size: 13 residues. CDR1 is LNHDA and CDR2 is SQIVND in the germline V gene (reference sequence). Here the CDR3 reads CASRVGSNTEAFF. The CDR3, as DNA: TGTGCCAGTAGGGTGGGCTCTAACACTGAAGCTTTCTTT. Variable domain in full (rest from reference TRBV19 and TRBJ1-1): DGGITQSPKYLFRKEGQNVTLSCEQNLNHDAMYWYRQDPGQGLRLIYYSQIVNDFQKGDIAEGYSVSREKKESFPLTVTSAQKNPTAFYLCASRVGSNTEAFFGQGTRLTVV.

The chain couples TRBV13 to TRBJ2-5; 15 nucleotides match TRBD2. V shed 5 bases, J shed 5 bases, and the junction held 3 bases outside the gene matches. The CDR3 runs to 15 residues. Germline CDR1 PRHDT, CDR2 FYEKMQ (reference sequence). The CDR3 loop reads CASSRTSGGAETQYF. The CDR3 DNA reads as TGTGCCAGCAGCCGGACTAGCGGGGGGGCGGAGACCCAGTACTTC.

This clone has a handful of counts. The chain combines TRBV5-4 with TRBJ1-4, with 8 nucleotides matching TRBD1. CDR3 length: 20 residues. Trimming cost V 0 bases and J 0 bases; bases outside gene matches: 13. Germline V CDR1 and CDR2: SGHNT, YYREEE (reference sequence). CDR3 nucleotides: TGTGCCAGCAGCTTGGGAGGACTGACAGGGGAAAAGGCAACTAATGAAAAACTGTTTTTT. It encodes CASSLGGLTGEKATNEKLFF. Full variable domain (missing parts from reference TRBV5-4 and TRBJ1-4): ETGVTQSPTHLIKTRGQQVTLRCSSQSGHNTVSWYQQALGQGPQFIFQYYREEENGRGNFPPRFSGLQFPNYSSELNVNALELDDSALYLCASSLGGLTGEKATNEKLFFGSGTQLSVL.

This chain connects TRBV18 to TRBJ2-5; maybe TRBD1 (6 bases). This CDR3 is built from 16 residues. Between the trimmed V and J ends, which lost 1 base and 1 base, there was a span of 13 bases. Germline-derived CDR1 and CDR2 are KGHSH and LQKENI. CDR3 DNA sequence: TGTGCCAGCTCACCACTCGGACAGCTTCTCCAAGAGACCCAGTACTTC. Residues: CASSPLGQLLQETQYF. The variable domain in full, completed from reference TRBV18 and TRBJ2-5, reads NAGVMQNPRHLVRRRGQEARLRCSPMKGHSHVYWYRQLPEEGLKFMVYLQKENIIDESGMPKERFSAEFPKEGPSILRIQQVVRGDSAAYFCASSPLGQLLQETQYFGPGTRLLVL.

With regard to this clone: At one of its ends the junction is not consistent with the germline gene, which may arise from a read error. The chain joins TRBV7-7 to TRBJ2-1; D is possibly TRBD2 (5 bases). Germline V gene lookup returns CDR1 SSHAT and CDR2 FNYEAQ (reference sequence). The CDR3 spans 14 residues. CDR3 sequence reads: CASSFSLANNEQFF. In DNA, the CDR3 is TGTGCTAGCAGCTTTAGTCTAGCAAACAATGAGCAGTTCTTC. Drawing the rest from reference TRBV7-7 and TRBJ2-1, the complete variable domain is GAGVSQSPRYKVTKRGQDVTLRCDPISSHATLYWYQQALGQGPEFLTYFNYEAQPDKSGLPSDRFSAERPEGSISTLTIQRTEQRDSAMYRCASSFSLANNEQFFGPGTRLTVL.

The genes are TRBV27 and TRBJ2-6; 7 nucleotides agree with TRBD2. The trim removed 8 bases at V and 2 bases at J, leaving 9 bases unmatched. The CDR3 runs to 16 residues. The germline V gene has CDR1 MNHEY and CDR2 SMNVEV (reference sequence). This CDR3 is CASWGWGGTGANVLTF. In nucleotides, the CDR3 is TGTGCCAGCTGGGGTTGGGGGGGGACTGGGGCCAACGTCCTGACTTTC.

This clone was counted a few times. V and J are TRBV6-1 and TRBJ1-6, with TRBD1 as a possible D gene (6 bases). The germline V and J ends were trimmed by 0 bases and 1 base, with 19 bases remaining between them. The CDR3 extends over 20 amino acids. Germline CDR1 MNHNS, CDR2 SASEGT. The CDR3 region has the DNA TGTGCCAGCAGTGAAGCGCTTTCGGGCAGGGGTGGATCCTATAATTCACCCCTCCACTTT. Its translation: CASSEALSGRGGSYNSPLHF.

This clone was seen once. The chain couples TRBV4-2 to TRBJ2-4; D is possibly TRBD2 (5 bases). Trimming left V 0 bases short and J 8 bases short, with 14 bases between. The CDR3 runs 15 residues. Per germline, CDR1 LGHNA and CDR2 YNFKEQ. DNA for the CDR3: TGTGCCAGCAGCCAAGATAGGGAGACTAAAGACATTCAGTACTTC. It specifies CASSQDRETKDIQYF.

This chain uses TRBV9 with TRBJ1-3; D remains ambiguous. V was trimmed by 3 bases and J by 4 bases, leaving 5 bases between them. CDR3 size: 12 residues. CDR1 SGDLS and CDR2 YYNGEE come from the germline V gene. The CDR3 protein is CASSGMGNTIYF. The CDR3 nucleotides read TGTGCCAGCAGCGGTATGGGAAACACCATATATTTT.

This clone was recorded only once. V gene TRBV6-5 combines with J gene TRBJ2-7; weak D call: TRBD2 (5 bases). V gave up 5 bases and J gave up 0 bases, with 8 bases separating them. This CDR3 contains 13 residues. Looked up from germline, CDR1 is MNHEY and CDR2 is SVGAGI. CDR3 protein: CASSEAVSYEQYF. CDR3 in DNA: TGTGCCAGCAGTGAAGCGGTCTCCTACGAGCAGTACTTC.

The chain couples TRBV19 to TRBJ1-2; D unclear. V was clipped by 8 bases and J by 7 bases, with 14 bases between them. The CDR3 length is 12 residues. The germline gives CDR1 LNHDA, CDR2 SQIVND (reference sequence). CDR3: CASLEGLRGYTF. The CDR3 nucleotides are TGTGCCAGTCTTGAAGGACTTCGTGGCTACACCTTC.

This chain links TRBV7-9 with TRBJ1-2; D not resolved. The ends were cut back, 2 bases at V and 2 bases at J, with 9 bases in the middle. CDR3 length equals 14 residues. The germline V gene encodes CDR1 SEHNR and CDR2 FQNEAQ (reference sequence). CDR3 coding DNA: TGTGCCAGCAGCTTAACCCCGGGGAACTATGGCTACACCTTC. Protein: CASSLTPGNYGYTF.

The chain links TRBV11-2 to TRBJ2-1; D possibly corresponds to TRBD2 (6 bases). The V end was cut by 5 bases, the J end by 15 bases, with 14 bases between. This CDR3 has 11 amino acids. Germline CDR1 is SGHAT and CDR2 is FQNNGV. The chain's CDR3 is CASSRWRGPFF. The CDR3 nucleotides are TGTGCCAGCAGCCGGTGGCGGGGACCGTTCTTC.